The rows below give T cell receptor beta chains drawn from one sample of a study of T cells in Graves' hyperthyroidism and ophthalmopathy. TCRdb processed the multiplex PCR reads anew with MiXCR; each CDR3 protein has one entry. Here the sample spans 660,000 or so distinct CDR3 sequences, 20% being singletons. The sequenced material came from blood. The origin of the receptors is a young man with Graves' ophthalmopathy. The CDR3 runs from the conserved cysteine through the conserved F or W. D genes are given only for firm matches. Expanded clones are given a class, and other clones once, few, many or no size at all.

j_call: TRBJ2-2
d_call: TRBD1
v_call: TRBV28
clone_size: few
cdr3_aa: CASRLDRANTGELFF
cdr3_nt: TGTGCCAGCAGACTTGACAGGGCCAACACCGGGGAGCTGTTTTTT

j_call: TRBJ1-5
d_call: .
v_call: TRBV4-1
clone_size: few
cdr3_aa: CASSQQISNQPQHF
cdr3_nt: TGCGCCAGCAGCCAACAGATCTCCAATCAGCCCCAGCATTTT

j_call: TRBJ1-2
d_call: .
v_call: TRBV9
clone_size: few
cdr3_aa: CASSVGGEDYGYTF
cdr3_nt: TGTGCCAGCAGCGTAGGGGGGGAAGACTATGGCTACACCTTC

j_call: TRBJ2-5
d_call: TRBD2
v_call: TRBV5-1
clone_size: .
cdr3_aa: CASSLAPGGGGETQYF
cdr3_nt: TGCGCCAGCAGCTTGGCCCCGGGCGGGGGAGGAGAGACCCAGTACTTC

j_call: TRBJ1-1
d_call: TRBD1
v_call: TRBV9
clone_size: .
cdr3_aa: CASSVGAGGHTEAFF
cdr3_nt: TGTGCCAGCAGCGTAGGTGCAGGGGGGCACACTGAAGCTTTCTTT

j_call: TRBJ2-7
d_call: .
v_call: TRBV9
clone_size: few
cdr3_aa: CASSVGTGTEQYF
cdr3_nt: TGTGCCAGCAGCGTAGGCACAGGGACCGAGCAGTACTTC

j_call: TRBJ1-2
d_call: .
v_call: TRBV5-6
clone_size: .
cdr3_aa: CASSSRQKLGRNGYTF
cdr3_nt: TGTGCCAGCAGCTCCCGCCAGAAATTAGGGCGAAATGGCTACACCTTC

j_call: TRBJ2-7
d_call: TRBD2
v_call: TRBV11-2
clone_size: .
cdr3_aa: CASSNLAGGLTYEQYF
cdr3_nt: TGTGCCAGCAGCAATTTAGCGGGAGGGTTGACCTACGAGCAGTACTTC

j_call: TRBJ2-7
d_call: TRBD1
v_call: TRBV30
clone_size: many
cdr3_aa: CAYQGTGGYEQYF
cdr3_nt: TGTGCCTACCAGGGGACAGGGGGCTACGAGCAGTACTTC

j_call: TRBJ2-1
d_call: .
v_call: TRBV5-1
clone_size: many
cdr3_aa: CASSPGFSSYNEQFF
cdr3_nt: TGCGCCAGCAGCCCGGGGTTTAGCTCCTACAATGAGCAGTTCTTC

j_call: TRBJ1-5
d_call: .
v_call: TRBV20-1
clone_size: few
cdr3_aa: CSARETRNQPQHF
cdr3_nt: TGCAGTGCTCGCGAGACGAGGAATCAGCCCCAGCATTTT

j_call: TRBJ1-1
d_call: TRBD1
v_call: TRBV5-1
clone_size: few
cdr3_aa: CASSGGDRITEAFF
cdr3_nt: TGCGCCAGCAGCGGCGGGGACAGGATCACTGAAGCTTTCTTT

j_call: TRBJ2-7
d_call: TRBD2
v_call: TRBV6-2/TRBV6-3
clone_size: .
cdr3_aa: CASSYGTSGRLDEQYF
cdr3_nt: TGTGCCAGCAGTTACGGGACTAGCGGGAGGCTCGACGAGCAGTACTTC

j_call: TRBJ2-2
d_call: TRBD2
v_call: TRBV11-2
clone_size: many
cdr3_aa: CASSAGLANTGELFF
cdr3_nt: TGTGCCAGCAGCGCCGGACTAGCGAACACCGGGGAGCTGTTTTTT

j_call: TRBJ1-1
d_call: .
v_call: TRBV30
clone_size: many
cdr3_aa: CAWTILDGDEAFF
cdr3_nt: TGTGCCTGGACCATTCTCGACGGCGATGAAGCTTTCTTT

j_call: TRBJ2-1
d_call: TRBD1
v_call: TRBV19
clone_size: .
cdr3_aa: CASTQPGQGANEQFF
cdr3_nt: TGTGCCAGTACCCAACCGGGACAGGGGGCAAATGAGCAGTTCTTC

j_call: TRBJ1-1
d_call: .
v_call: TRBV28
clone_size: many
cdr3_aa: CASSLSLAAGTEAFF
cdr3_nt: TGTGCCAGCAGTTTATCCCTCGCGGCGGGCACTGAAGCTTTCTTT

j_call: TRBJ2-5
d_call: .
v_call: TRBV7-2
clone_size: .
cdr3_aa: CASSLRRGGWETQYF
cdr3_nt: TGTGCCAGCAGCTTACGCAGGGGAGGGTGGGAGACCCAGTACTTC

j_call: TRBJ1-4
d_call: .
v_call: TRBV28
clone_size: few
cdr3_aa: CASWRVGSPNEKLFF
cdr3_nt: TGTGCCAGCTGGCGAGTCGGCAGCCCCAATGAAAAACTGTTTTTT

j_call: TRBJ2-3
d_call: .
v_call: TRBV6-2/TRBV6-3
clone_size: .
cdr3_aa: CASRETSLPEDTQYF
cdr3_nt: TGTGCCAGCAGGGAAACTAGTCTCCCTGAAGATACGCAGTATTTT

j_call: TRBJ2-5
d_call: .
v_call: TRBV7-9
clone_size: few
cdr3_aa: CASSLVLETQYF
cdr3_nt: TGTGCCAGCAGCTTGGTGTTGGAGACCCAGTACTTC

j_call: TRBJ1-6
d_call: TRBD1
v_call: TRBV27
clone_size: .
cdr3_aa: CASRSPGTGDNSPLHF
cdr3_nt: TGTGCCAGCAGGTCTCCCGGGACAGGGGATAATTCACCCCTCCACTTT

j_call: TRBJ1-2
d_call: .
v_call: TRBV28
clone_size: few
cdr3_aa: CASSSMTARYGYTF
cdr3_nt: TGTGCCAGCAGTTCCATGACCGCCCGCTATGGCTACACCTTC

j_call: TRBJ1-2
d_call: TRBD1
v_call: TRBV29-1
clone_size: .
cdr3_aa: CSVWTGKGIGYTF
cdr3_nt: TGCAGCGTATGGACAGGGAAGGGGATAGGCTACACCTTC

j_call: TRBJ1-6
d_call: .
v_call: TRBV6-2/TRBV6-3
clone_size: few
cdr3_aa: CASSRRQSNSPLHF
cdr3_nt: TGTGCCAGCAGTCGCCGACAGAGTAATTCACCCCTCCACTTT

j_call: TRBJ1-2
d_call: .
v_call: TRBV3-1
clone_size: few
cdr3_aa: CASSRGGLTYYGYTF
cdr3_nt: TGTGCCAGCAGCCGGGGGGGACTGACTTACTATGGCTACACCTTC

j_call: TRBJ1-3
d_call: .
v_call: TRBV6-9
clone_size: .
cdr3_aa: CVSSFTGLASSGNTIYF
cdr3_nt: TGTGTCAGCAGTTTCACAGGGCTCGCCAGCTCTGGAAACACCATATATTTT

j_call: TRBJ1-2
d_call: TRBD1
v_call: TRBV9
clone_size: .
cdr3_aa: CASSVGAGGDYGYTF
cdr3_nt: TGTGCCAGCAGCGTAGGGGCAGGGGGCGACTATGGCTACACCTTC

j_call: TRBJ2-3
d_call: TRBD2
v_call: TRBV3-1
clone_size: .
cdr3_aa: CASSHKRETDTQYF
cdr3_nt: TGTGCCAGCAGCCACAAGCGGGAGACGGATACGCAGTATTTT

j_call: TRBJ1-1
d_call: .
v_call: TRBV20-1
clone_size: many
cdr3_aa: CSARGPLGLEAFF
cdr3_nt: TGCAGTGCTAGAGGCCCCCTGGGGCTTGAAGCTTTCTTT

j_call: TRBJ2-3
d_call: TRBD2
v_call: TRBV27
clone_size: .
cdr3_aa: CASTPRGTSGRTDTQYF
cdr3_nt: TGTGCCAGCACCCCGCGGGGGACTAGCGGACGCACAGATACGCAGTATTTT

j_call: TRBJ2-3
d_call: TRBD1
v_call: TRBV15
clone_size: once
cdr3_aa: CATSDRTGVWDTQYF
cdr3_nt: TGTGCCACCAGCGACCGGACAGGGGTATGGGATACGCAGTATTTT

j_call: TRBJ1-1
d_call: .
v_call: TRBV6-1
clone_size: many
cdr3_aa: CASSYERGTEAFF
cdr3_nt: TGTGCCAGCAGTTATGAGAGGGGGACTGAAGCTTTCTTT

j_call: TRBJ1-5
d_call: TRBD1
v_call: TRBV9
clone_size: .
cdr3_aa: CASSGQGGAGPQHF
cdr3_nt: TGTGCCAGCAGCGGACAGGGTGGCGCGGGGCCCCAGCATTTT

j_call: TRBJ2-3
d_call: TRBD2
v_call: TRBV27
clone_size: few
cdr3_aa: CASSTHLAGPSTDTQYF
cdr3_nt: TGTGCCAGCAGTACCCACCTAGCGGGCCCTAGCACAGATACGCAGTATTTT

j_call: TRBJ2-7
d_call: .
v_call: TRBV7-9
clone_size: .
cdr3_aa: CASSLSGGSGGEQYF
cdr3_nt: TGTGCCAGCAGCTTATCGGGCGGATCTGGGGGGGAGCAGTACTTC

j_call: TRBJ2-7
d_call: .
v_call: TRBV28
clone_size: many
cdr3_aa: CASGVGNPYEQYF
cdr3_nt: TGTGCCAGCGGGGTAGGGAATCCCTACGAGCAGTACTTC